This T cell receptor beta chain was retrieved from a study of vaccination effects on CD4 cells after COVID-19. Data came from immunoSEQ multiplex PCR; TCRdb stores just in-frame clones and leaves some out. The sample consists of just under 75,000 clones, less than 75% of them appearing once. Upon completion of more than 9 days in culture, CD4+ T cells were isolated. The vaccine given was either BNT162b2 or mRNA-1273, in two doses. A word on this clone: As yet, its antigen is unknown.

The CDR3 sequence is 14 residues long. The germline CDR1 and CDR2 sequences are KGHSH and LQKENI. V was clipped by 4 bases and J by 2 bases, with 11 bases between them. This clonotype originated in a human donor who received a COVID-19 vaccine. The chain joins TRBV18 to TRBJ1-1; D gene uncertain. Sequenced here: CD4+ T cells from PBMCs cultured without peptide, sampled after COVID-19 vaccination. The CDR3 DNA follows: TGTGCCAGCTCACAACAGCCGTTAAACACTGAAGCTTTCTTT. Translating it yields CASSQQPLNTEAFF.